Sequencing of this T cell receptor (beta chain) was carried out in a study of T cell repertoires in ileal Crohn's disease. Points from the study as a whole: Compared with CD4 T cells, sorted CD8 cells carried more expanded clones. Clonality above 26.8% at surgery always came with endoscopic recurrence. Postoperative endoscopy occurred within one year, median around 6.5 months.

Germline CDR1 and CDR2: SGHNT and YYREEE (reference sequence). The CDR3 consists of 13 residues. The V gene lost 7 bases and the J gene lost 5 bases, with 16 bases spanning the gap. TCRdb keeps only in-frame clones here, not all; method: immunoSEQ multiplex PCR. This sample carries more than 10,000 clones, around 69% of them seen once, and the ten largest clones take over 8.5%. The time point is: neoterminal ileum biopsy at postoperative endoscopy, about 6 months after surgery. This clone was seen a few times. What it binds is unknown. Material for sequencing was ileal tissue. This receptor was obtained from an adult with Crohn's disease. The V call is TRBV5-4, the J call TRBJ2-7; D gene uncertain. The CDR3 loop is CASGSRTEHEQYF. The DNA of the CDR3 is TGTGCCAGCGGATCCAGAACGGAGCACGAGCAGTACTTC. The variable domain in full, with the rest retrieved from reference TRBV5-4 and TRBJ2-7, is ETGVTQSPTHLIKTRGQQVTLRCSSQSGHNTVSWYQQALGQGPQFIFQYYREEENGRGNFPPRFSGLQFPNYSSELNVNALELDDSALYLCASGSRTEHEQYFGPGTRLTVT.